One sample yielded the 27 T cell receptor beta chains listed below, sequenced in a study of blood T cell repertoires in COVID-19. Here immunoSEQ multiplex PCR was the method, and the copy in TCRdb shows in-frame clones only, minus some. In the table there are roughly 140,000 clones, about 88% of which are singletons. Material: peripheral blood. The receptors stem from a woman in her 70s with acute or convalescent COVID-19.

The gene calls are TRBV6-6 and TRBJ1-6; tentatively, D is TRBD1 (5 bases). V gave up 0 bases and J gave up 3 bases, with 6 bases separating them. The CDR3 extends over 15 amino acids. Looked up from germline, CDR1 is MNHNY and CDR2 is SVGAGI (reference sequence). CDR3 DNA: TGTGCCAGCAGTTACTCCGGGGGCTATAATTCACCCCTCCACTTT. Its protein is CASSYSGGYNSPLHF.

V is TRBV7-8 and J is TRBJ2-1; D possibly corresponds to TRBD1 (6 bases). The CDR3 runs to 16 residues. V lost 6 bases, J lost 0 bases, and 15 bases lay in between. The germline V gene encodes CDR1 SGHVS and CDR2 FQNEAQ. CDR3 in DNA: TGTGCCAGCAGAGGCACAGGGACCTTCTCCTACAATGAGCAGTTCTTC. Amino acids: CASRGTGTFSYNEQFF.

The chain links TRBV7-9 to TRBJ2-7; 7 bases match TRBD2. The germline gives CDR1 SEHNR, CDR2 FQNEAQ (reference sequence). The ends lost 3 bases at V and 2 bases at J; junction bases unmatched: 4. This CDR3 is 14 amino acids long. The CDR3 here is CASSFGGTPYEQYF. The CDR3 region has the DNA TGTGCCAGCAGCTTCGGGGGGACCCCCTACGAGCAGTACTTC.

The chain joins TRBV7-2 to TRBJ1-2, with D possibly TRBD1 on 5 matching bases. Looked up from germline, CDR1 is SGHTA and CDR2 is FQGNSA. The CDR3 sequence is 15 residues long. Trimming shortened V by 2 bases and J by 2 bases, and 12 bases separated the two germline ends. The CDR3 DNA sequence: TGTGCCAGCAGCTTACAGCAGGGTGTCAACTATGGCTACACCTTC. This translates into CASSLQQGVNYGYTF.

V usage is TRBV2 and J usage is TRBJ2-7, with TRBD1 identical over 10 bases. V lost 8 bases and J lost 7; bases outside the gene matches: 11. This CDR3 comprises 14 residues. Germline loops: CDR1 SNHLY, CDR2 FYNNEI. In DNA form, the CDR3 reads TGTGCCAGCGTTAGGGACAGGGGTTTGTGGGAGCAGTACGTC. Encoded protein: CASVRDRGLWEQYV.

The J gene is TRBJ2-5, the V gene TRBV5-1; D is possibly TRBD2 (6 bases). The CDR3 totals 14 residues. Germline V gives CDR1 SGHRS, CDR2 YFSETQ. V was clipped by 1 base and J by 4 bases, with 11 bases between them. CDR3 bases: TGCGCCAGCAGCTTGAGGGCTAGCGTAGAGACCCAGTACTTC. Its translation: CASSLRASVETQYF. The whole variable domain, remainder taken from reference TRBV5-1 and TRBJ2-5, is KAGVTQTPRYLIKTRGQQVTLSCSPISGHRSVSWYQQTPGQGLQFLFEYFSETQRNKGNFPGRFSGRQFSNSRSEMNVSTLELGDSALYLCASSLRASVETQYFGPGTRLLVL.

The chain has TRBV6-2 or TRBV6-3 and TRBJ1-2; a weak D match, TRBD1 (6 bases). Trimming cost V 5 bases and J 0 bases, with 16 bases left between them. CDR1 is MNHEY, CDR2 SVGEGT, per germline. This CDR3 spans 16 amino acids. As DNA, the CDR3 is TGTGCCAGCAGTCCCCCACGGGACACCTCTAACTATGGCTACACCTTC. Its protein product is CASSPPRDTSNYGYTF.

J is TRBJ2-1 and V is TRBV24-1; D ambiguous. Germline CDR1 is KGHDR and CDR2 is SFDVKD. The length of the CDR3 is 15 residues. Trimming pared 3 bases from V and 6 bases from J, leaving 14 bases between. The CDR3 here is CATSDLGVLGNEQFF. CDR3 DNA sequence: TGTGCCACCAGTGATCTAGGAGTTTTGGGCAATGAGCAGTTCTTC.

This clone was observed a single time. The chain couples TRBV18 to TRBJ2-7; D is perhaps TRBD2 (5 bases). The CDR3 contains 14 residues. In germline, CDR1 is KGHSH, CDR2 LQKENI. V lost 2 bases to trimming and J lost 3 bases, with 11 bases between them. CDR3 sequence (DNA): TGTGCCAGCTCACCATCGGCGGGTGGCTACGAGCAGTACGTC. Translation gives CASSPSAGGYEQYV.

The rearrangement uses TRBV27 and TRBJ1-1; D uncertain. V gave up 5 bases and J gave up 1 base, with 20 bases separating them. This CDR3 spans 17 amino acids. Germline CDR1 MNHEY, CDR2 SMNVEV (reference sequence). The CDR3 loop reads CASSPYGVGEGNTEAFF. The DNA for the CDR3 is TGTGCCAGCAGTCCGTATGGAGTTGGGGAGGGGAACACTGAAGCTTTCTTT.

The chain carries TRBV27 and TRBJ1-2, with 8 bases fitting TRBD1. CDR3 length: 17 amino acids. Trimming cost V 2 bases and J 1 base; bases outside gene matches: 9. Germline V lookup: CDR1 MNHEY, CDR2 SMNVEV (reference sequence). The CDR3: CASSLKGTGGGNYGYTF. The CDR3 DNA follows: TGTGCCAGCAGTTTAAAAGGTACAGGGGGAGGTAACTATGGCTACACCTTC.

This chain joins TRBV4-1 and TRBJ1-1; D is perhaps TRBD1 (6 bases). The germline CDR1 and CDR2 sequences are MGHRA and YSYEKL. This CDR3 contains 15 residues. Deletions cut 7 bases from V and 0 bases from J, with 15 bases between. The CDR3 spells CASKFSDSMNTEAFF. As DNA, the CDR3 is TGCGCCAGCAAATTTTCGGACAGTATGAACACTGAAGCTTTCTTT.

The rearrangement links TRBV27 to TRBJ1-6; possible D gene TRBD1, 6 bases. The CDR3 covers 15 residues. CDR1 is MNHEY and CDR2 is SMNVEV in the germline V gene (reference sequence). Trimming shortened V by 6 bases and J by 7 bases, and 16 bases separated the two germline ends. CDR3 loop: CASSSQGQWNSPLHF. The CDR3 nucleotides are TGTGCCAGCAGCTCGCAGGGGCAGTGGAATTCACCCCTCCACTTT.

CDR3 loop: CASSRTAFNYGYTF. The CDR3 DNA reads TGTGCCAGCAGTAGGACAGCCTTTAACTATGGCTACACCTTC. The rearrangement joins TRBV2 to TRBJ1-2; TRBD1 might be the D (6 bases). This CDR3 has 14 amino acids. Looked up from germline, CDR1 is SNHLY and CDR2 is FYNNEI. V was cut by 5 bases and J by 1 base, with 11 bases left in between. Looking up the rest from reference TRBV2 and TRBJ1-2 gives the full variable domain: EPEVTQTPSHQVTQMGQEVILRCVPISNHLYFYWYRQILGQKVEFLVSFYNNEISEKSEIFDDQFSVERPDGSNFTLKIRSTKLEDSAMYFCASSRTAFNYGYTFGSGTRLTVV.

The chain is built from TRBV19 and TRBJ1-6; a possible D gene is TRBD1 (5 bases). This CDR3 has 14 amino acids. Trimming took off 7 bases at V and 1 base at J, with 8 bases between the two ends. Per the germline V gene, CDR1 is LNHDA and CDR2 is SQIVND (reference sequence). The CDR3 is CASNRGSYNSPLHF. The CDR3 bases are TGTGCCAGTAATCGGGGGTCCTATAATTCACCCCTCCACTTT.

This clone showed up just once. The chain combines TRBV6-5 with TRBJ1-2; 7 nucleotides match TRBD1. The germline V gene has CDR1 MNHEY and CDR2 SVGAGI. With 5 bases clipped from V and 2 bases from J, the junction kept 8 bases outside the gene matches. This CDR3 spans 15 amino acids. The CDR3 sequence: CASSLRTGVNYGYTF. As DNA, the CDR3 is TGTGCCAGCAGTCTCAGGACAGGAGTGAACTATGGCTACACCTTC.

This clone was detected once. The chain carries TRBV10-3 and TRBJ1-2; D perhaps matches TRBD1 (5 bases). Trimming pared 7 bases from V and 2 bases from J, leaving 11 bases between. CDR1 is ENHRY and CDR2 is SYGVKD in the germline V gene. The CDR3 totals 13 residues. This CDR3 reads CAITRSGNYGYTF. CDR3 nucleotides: TGTGCCATCACTCGGTCAGGGAACTATGGCTACACCTTC.

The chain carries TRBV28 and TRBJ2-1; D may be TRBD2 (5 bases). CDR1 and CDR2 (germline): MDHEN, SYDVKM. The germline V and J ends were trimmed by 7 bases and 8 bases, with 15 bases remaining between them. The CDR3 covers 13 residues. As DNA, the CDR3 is TGTGCCAGCACCCCTGGGAGATTCGATGAGCAGTTCTTC. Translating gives CASTPGRFDEQFF. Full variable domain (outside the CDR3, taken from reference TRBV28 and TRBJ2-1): DVKVTQSSRYLVKRTGEKVFLECVQDMDHENMFWYRQDPGLGLRLIYFSYDVKMKEKGDIPEGYSVSREKKERFSLILESASTNQTSMYLCASTPGRFDEQFFGPGTRLTVL.

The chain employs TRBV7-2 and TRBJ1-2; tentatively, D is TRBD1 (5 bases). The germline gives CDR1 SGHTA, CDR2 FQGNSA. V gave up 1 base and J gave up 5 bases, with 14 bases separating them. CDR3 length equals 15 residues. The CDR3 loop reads CASSLGGRSLYGYTF. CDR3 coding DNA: TGTGCCAGCAGCTTAGGGGGCCGCTCTCTATATGGCTACACCTTC.

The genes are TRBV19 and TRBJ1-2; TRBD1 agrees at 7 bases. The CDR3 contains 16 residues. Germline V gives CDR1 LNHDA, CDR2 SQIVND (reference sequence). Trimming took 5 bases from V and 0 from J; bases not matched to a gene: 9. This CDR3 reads CASSDIGTVPNYGYTF. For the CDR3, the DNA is TGTGCCAGTAGTGACATCGGGACAGTTCCTAACTATGGCTACACCTTC.

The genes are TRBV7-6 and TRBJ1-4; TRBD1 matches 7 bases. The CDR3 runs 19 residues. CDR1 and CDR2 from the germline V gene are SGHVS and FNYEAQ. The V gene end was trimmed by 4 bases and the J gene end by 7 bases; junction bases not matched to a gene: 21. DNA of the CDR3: TGTGCCAGCAGCTCGATAGTTTTTTGGGACAGCGCCATAGCTGAAAAACTGTTTTTT. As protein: CASSSIVFWDSAIAEKLFF.

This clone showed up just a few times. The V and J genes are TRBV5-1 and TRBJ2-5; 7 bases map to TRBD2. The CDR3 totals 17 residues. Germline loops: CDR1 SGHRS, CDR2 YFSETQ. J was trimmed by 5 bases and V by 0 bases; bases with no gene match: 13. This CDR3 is CASSLVGTGGRSETQYF. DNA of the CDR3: TGCGCCAGCAGCTTGGTCGGGACCGGGGGGAGGAGTGAGACCCAGTACTTC.

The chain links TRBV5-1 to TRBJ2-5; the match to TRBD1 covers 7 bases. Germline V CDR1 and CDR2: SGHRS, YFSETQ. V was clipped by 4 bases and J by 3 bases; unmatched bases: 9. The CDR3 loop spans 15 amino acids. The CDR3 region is CASSPSPGQEETQYF. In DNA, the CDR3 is TGCGCCAGCAGCCCCTCCCCCGGACAGGAAGAGACCCAGTACTTC.

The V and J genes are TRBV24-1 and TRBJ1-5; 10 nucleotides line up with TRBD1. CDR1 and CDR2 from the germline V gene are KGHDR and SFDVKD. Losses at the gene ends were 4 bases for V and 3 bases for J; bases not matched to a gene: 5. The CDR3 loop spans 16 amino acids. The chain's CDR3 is CATSDRTGGDNQPQHF. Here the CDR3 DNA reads TGTGCCACCAGTGACCGGACAGGGGGTGACAATCAGCCCCAGCATTTT.

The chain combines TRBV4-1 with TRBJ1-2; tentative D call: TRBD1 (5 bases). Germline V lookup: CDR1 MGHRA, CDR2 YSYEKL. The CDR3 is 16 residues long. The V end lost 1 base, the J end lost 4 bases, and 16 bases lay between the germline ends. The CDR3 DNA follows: TGCGCCAGCAGCCAAGCGCGCGGGGGAGGTCGCTATGGCTACACCTTC. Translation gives CASSQARGGGRYGYTF.

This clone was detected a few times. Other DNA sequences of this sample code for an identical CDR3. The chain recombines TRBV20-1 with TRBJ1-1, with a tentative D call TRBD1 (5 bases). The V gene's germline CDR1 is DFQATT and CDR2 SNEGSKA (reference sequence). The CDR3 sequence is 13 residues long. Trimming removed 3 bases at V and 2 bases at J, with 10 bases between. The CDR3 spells CSASRQGNTEAFF. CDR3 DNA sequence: TGCAGTGCTAGTCGCCAGGGAAACACTGAAGCTTTCTTT.

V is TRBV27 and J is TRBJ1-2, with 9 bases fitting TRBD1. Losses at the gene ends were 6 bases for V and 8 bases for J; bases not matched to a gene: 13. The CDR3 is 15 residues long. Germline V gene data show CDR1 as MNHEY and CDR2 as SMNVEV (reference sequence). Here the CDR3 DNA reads TGTGCCAGCAGGCGAACTTCACAGGGGGCGCGGGGCTACACCTTC. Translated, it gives CASRRTSQGARGYTF.